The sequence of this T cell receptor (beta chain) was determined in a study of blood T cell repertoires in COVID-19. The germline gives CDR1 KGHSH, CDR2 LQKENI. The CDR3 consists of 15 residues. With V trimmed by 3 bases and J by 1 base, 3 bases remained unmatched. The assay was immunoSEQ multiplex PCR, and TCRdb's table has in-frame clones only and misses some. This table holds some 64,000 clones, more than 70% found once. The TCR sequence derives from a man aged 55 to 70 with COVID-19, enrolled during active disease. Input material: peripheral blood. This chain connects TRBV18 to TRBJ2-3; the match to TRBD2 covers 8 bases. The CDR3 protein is CASSPGLDGTDTQYF. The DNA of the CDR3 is TGTGCCAGCTCACCGGGACTAGATGGCACAGATACGCAGTATTTT. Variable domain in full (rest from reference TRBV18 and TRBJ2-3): NAGVMQNPRHLVRRRGQEARLRCSPMKGHSHVYWYRQLPEEGLKFMVYLQKENIIDESGMPKERFSAEFPKEGPSILRIQQVVRGDSAAYFCASSPGLDGTDTQYFGPGTRLTVL.